Presented here are 13 T cell receptor beta chains from one specimen sequenced in a study of blood T cells in healthy people across ages. A second about 6 to 11 cycle PCR used barcoded and J-beta primers. TCRdb re-called the 5' RACE reads through MiXCR, storing one row per CDR3 protein. The sample holds 750,000 to 950,000 distinct CDR3 sequences, about 27% seen once. In addition, the sample was reused for a study of T cells of mothers and their children.

Sequencing used blood. The receptors derive from a middle-aged woman in good health.

The sample holds many counts of this clonotype. This sequence joins TRBV20-1 and TRBJ2-6; D is uncertain. V lost 5 bases and J lost 2, with 13 bases in between. The CDR3 is 15 amino acids. In germline, CDR1 is DFQATT, CDR2 SNEGSKA (reference sequence). The chain's CDR3 is CSAPTQAAGANVLTF. CDR3 DNA: TGCAGTGCTCCCACCCAGGCAGCTGGGGCCAACGTCCTGACTTTC.

Many counts were recorded for this clonotype. The chain carries TRBV29-1 and TRBJ2-1, with 9 bases matching TRBD1. With 6 bases clipped from V and 9 bases from J, the junction kept 6 bases outside the gene matches. This CDR3 is 12 amino acids long. CDR1 and CDR2 (germline): SQVTM, ANQGSEA. Here the CDR3 reads CSVTGTGSEQFF. Written as DNA, the CDR3 is TGCAGCGTGACCGGGACAGGGAGTGAGCAGTTCTTC.

This clonotype was observed a few times. The chain uses TRBV5-6 and TRBJ2-2; TRBD1 is a possible D gene (6 bases). V was clipped by 7 bases and J by 3 bases, with 16 bases between them. Germline CDR1 reads SGHDT; CDR2 reads YYEEEE. The CDR3 extends over 15 amino acids. The CDR3 reads CASQILGGDTGELFF. The CDR3 region has the DNA TGTGCCAGCCAGATTTTAGGGGGTGACACCGGGGAGCTGTTTTTT.

There are many counts of this clonotype. This sequence joins TRBV29-1 and TRBJ2-7, with D hard to call. V was trimmed by 3 bases and J by 5 bases, leaving 11 bases between them. The germline V gene encodes CDR1 SQVTM and CDR2 ANQGSEA. The CDR3 contains 12 residues. This CDR3 reads CSVDKGYNEQYF. CDR3 sequence (DNA): TGCAGCGTTGACAAAGGGTACAACGAGCAGTACTTC.

This clonotype appeared a single time. The chain recombines TRBV7-8 with TRBJ1-1; 8 bases agree with TRBD1. CDR3 length equals 12 residues. The trim removed 8 bases at V and 11 bases at J, leaving 10 bases unmatched. Germline values: CDR1 SGHVS, CDR2 FQNEAQ. Written as DNA, the CDR3 is TGTGCCAGCGGCCCCGGACAGGGACCGGCTTTCTTT. This gives the protein CASGPGQGPAFF.

This sequence joins TRBV19 and TRBJ1-2; 7 bases align to TRBD1. Per the germline V gene, CDR1 is LNHDA and CDR2 is SQIVND (reference sequence). V trimming: 5 bases; J trimming: 7 bases; junction bases outside the gene matches: 13. This CDR3 contains 15 residues. The CDR3 DNA is TGTGCCAGTAGTCGTACGGGACAGCTAGCTGTTGGCTACACCTTC. This encodes CASSRTGQLAVGYTF.

This clonotype was recorded a few times. V usage is TRBV7-9 and J usage is TRBJ2-2, with D tentatively TRBD2 (5 bases). The germline V gene has CDR1 SEHNR and CDR2 FQNEAQ (reference sequence). The CDR3 consists of 15 residues. Trimming shortened V by 1 base and J by 1 base, and 7 bases separated the two germline ends. The CDR3 is CASSLVSGNTGELFF. For the CDR3, the DNA is TGTGCCAGCAGCTTAGTCAGCGGGAACACCGGGGAGCTGTTTTTT.

The rearrangement joins TRBV4-1 to TRBJ1-3; D is uncertain. Germline V lookup: CDR1 MGHRA, CDR2 YSYEKL. CDR3 size: 16 residues. Between the trimmed V and J ends, which lost 1 base and 0 bases, there was a span of 10 bases. The CDR3 protein is CASSQGVSPSGNTIYF. The CDR3 DNA follows: TGCGCCAGCAGCCAAGGCGTGAGTCCCTCTGGAAACACCATATATTTT.

The gene calls are TRBV6-6 and TRBJ2-1; TRBD2 aligns across 9 bases. CDR3 size: 15 residues. Germline loops: CDR1 MNHNY, CDR2 SVGAGI (reference sequence). The J segment lost 6 bases and the V segment lost 8 bases, leaving 11 bases of the junction unmatched. The CDR3 protein is CASWVAGGPINEQFF. In DNA form, the CDR3 reads TGTGCCAGCTGGGTGGCGGGGGGGCCGATCAATGAGCAGTTCTTC.

This clonotype came up once. A much larger clone lies one base from this, so it may be a read error. This chain uses TRBV20-1 with TRBJ2-5; 8 positions agree with TRBD1. This CDR3 comprises 12 residues. Trimming took 6 bases from V and 5 from J; bases not matched to a gene: 5. CDR1 is DFQATT and CDR2 is SNEGSKA in the germline V gene (reference sequence). The CDR3 region is CSAPTGVETQYF. CDR3 nucleotides: TGCAGTGCACCGACAGGGGTTGAGACCCAGTACTTC.

As regards this clonotype: At one of its ends the junction is not consistent with the germline gene, which may arise from a read error. This chain joins TRBV7-7 and TRBJ2-4, with TRBD1 matching over 7 bases. The J call may be faulty, since TRBJ2-7 better matches the DNA end. This CDR3 is built from 14 residues. Germline V gene lookup returns CDR1 SSHAT and CDR2 FNYEAQ (reference sequence). The DNA for the CDR3 is TGTGCTAGCAGCCCCGCAGGGGGTTGTGACGAGCAGTACTTC. Its protein is CASSPAGGCDEQYF.

Points on this clonotype: Being one base from a much bigger clone, this may be a read error. In this CDR3 the conserved last residue, phenylalanine or tryptophan, is missing, so a read error is likely. The CDR3 DNA reads as TGCGCCAGCAGCCTTCCGACGGAAGAGACCCAGTACTGC. Protein product: CASSLPTEETQYC. The V and J genes are TRBV5-1 and TRBJ2-5; D unresolved. Germline loops: CDR1 SGHRS, CDR2 YFSETQ. V was cut by 4 bases and J by 3 bases, with 10 bases left in between. The CDR3 runs to 13 residues.

In its sample, this clonotype was seen many times. The DNA for the CDR3 is TGTGCCAGCAGTGACCAGAACCAAGAGACCCAGTACTTC. This codes for CASSDQNQETQYF. This chain connects TRBV12-3 or TRBV12-4 to TRBJ2-5; no firm D call. This CDR3 is 13 amino acids long. With 5 bases removed from V and 0 bases from J, the gap between germline ends came to 7 bases.